These 26 T cell receptor beta chains share one sample of origin, sequenced in a study of technical replicates of blood from a few donors. Profiled with immunoSEQ multiplex PCR; TCRdb holds only in-frame clones, not every one. The sample has more than 60,000 clones, 85% to 95% seen once; the top ten hold 0.35% to 0.45%. The sequenced sample consisted of T cells isolated from PBMCs. The receptors shown here come from a human donor in good health.

This chain connects TRBV29-1 to TRBJ2-1, with 7 nucleotides matching TRBD1. This CDR3 spans 14 amino acids. In germline, CDR1 is SQVTM, CDR2 ANQGSEA. V gave up 8 bases and J gave up 7 bases; unmatched junction bases: 14. CDR3 in amino acids: CSPVGGLGRNEQFF. CDR3 DNA: TGCAGCCCCGTAGGGGGCCTGGGGAGAAATGAGCAGTTCTTC.

This chain joins TRBV2 and TRBJ1-5, with TRBD1 as a possible D gene (5 bases). V dropped 7 bases and J dropped 2 bases, with 18 bases sitting between them. The CDR3 extends over 16 amino acids. Per germline, CDR1 SNHLY and CDR2 FYNNEI. The CDR3, as DNA: TGTGCCAGCATACCGCAGCCGGGGGTGGGCAATCAGCCCCAGCATTTT. It encodes CASIPQPGVGNQPQHF.

With respect to this clone: Sequence at one end of the junction differs from germline and may be a read error. The V and J genes are TRBV19 and TRBJ2-7, with D possibly matching TRBD2 (6 bases). This CDR3 has 14 amino acids. The germline V gene encodes CDR1 LNHDA and CDR2 SQIVND (reference sequence). This CDR3 reads CASSMAGWAYEQYF. The CDR3 bases are TGTGCCAGCAGTATGGCGGGATGGGCCTACGAGCAGTACTTC.

In its sample, this clone was seen once. V gene TRBV27 combines with J gene TRBJ2-7; D is unclear. V lost 5 bases and J lost 0, with 5 bases in between. The CDR3 consists of 12 residues. Germline V gene data show CDR1 as MNHEY and CDR2 as SMNVEV (reference sequence). The CDR3 loop reads CASSVDSYEQYF. The CDR3 DNA reads TGTGCCAGCAGTGTAGACTCCTACGAGCAGTACTTC.

The V gene is TRBV19, the J gene TRBJ1-1; D gene ambiguous. Germline CDR1 and CDR2: LNHDA and SQIVND (reference sequence). V lost 2 bases and J lost 4, with 8 bases in between. CDR3 length: 13 amino acids. The CDR3 DNA sequence: TGTGCCAGTAGTATAACAGTGGGCACTGAAGCTTTCTTT. It yields the protein CASSITVGTEAFF.

The genes are TRBV5-4 and TRBJ2-7, with D perhaps matching TRBD1 (6 bases). Germline V gene sequence: CDR1 SGHNT, CDR2 YYREEE (reference sequence). This CDR3 spans 15 amino acids. Deletions cut 4 bases from V and 7 bases from J, with 21 bases between. DNA for the CDR3: TGTGCCAGCAGCGCCACAGGAAGAGGTCAGGGGGAGCAGTACTTC. This codes for CASSATGRGQGEQYF.

The chain recombines TRBV7-2 with TRBJ2-7; possible D gene TRBD2, 5 bases. CDR3 length equals 13 residues. Germline CDR1 reads SGHTA; CDR2 reads FQGNSA. V was clipped by 5 bases and J by 4 bases, with 12 bases between them. Here the CDR3 DNA reads TGTGCCAGCAGCCCCGGGATAGCTTACGAGCAGTACTTC. This sequence encodes CASSPGIAYEQYF.

J is TRBJ1-4 and V is TRBV7-9, with 9 bases matching TRBD1. The CDR3 totals 15 residues. V was pared by 4 bases and J by 5 bases, with 5 bases of the junction left unmatched. Germline loops: CDR1 SEHNR, CDR2 FQNEAQ (reference sequence). CDR3 sequence (DNA): TGTGCCAGCAGCTCTGGGACAGGGAACAATGAAAAACTGTTTTTT. Translated: CASSSGTGNNEKLFF.

The V call is TRBV18, the J call TRBJ1-1; D is undetermined. V lost 2 bases, J lost 1 base, and 5 bases lay in between. This CDR3 region has 13 residues. From germline, CDR1 is KGHSH and CDR2 LQKENI. CDR3 residues: CASSPMANTEAFF. DNA of the CDR3: TGTGCCAGCTCACCAATGGCGAACACTGAAGCTTTCTTT.

The V call is TRBV18, the J call TRBJ1-1, with no clear D. There are 14 residues in the CDR3. In germline, CDR1 is KGHSH, CDR2 LQKENI. Trimming removed 6 bases at V and 3 bases at J, with 14 bases between. CDR3 bases: TGTGCCAGCTCCCGCGGGGTGTTAGACACTGAAGCTTTCTTT. This sequence encodes CASSRGVLDTEAFF.

The genes are TRBV29-1 and TRBJ1-3; a weak D match, TRBD1 (5 bases). The V gene lost 4 bases and the J gene lost 0 bases, with 13 bases spanning the gap. The CDR3 is 15 residues long. Germline values: CDR1 SQVTM, CDR2 ANQGSEA. The CDR3 loop reads CSVGDLASSGNTIYF. CDR3 coding DNA: TGCAGCGTTGGGGACTTAGCTTCCTCTGGAAACACCATATATTTT.

The chain is built from TRBV2 and TRBJ1-2; a possible D gene is TRBD1 (6 bases). Trimming cost V 7 bases and J 4 bases, with 19 bases left between them. This CDR3 is built from 15 residues. Germline values: CDR1 SNHLY, CDR2 FYNNEI. The CDR3 here is CASTESGGTAYGYTF. The CDR3 nucleotides read TGTGCCAGCACCGAGAGTGGGGGCACGGCCTATGGCTACACCTTC. The full variable domain, completed using reference TRBV2 and TRBJ1-2, is EPEVTQTPSHQVTQMGQEVILRCVPISNHLYFYWYRQILGQKVEFLVSFYNNEISEKSEIFDDQFSVERPDGSNFTLKIRSTKLEDSAMYFCASTESGGTAYGYTFGSGTRLTVV.

This chain connects TRBV27 to TRBJ1-2, with 7 bases fitting TRBD1. The CDR3 runs 13 residues. The germline CDR1 and CDR2 sequences are MNHEY and SMNVEV (reference sequence). V dropped 6 bases and J dropped 5; count of bases not matched to a gene: 6. Here the CDR3 DNA reads TGTGCCAGCAGCCCTACAGGGGTGTATGGCTACACCTTC. Translation gives CASSPTGVYGYTF.

The chain has TRBV7-2 and TRBJ2-2; D might be TRBD2 (5 bases). Germline lookup yields CDR1 SGHTA and CDR2 FQGNSA. The CDR3 covers 13 residues. V was shortened by 1 base and J by 6 bases, with 6 bases between the two germline ends. DNA of the CDR3: TGTGCCAGCAGCTTAGGGGGAGCCGGGGAGCTGTTTTTT. Translating gives CASSLGGAGELFF.

The chain joins TRBV19 to TRBJ1-5; D call uncertain. V was clipped by 1 base and J by 5 bases, with 15 bases between them. Germline V gene data show CDR1 as LNHDA and CDR2 as SQIVND (reference sequence). The CDR3 sequence is 16 residues long. The CDR3 sequence: CASSIGFGEGHQPQHF. The CDR3 coding sequence is TGTGCCAGTAGTATAGGGTTCGGGGAGGGTCATCAGCCCCAGCATTTT.

In its sample, this clone is medium-sized. The gene calls are TRBV19 and TRBJ2-7; the match to TRBD1 covers 8 bases. The CDR3 runs to 12 residues. J was trimmed by 4 bases and V by 4 bases; bases with no gene match: 0. Germline CDR1 reads LNHDA; CDR2 reads SQIVND (reference sequence). CDR3 residues: CASSRTGYEQYF. CDR3 sequence (DNA): TGTGCCAGTAGTAGGACAGGGTACGAGCAGTACTTC.

The chain links TRBV2 to TRBJ2-6; 8 bases are a match to TRBD1. The CDR3 runs 15 residues. The germline gives CDR1 SNHLY, CDR2 FYNNEI. Losses at the gene ends were 7 bases for V and 2 bases for J; bases not matched to a gene: 4. The CDR3 protein is CASKPDRAGANVLTF. The CDR3 region has the DNA TGTGCCAGCAAACCGGACAGGGCTGGGGCCAACGTCCTGACTTTC.

The rearrangement joins TRBV5-1 to TRBJ1-1; 7 bases align to TRBD1. Germline CDR1 reads SGHRS; CDR2 reads YFSETQ. CDR3 size: 13 residues. V shed 4 bases and J 8 bases; nucleotides not matched to a gene: 8. CDR3 DNA: TGCGCCAGCAGCCCAGGCACAGGGGCAGAAGCTTTCTTT. Protein: CASSPGTGAEAFF.

The chain is built from TRBV4-2 and TRBJ2-2; 12 bases are shared with TRBD2. The V gene's germline CDR1 is LGHNA and CDR2 YNFKEQ. This CDR3 has 16 amino acids. J lost 5 bases, V lost 1 base, and 2 bases had no gene match. CDR3 sequence (DNA): TGTGCCAGCAGCCAAGGACTAGCGGGAGAAACCGGGGAGCTGTTTTTT. Amino acid sequence: CASSQGLAGETGELFF.

The V and J genes are TRBV10-3 and TRBJ2-7, with D tentatively TRBD1 (6 bases). The CDR3 is made up of 13 amino acids. From germline, CDR1 is ENHRY and CDR2 SYGVKD. Deletions cut 11 bases from V and 3 bases from J, with 17 bases between. CDR3 sequence: CAPPRDTYYEQYF. The DNA for the CDR3 is TGTGCCCCCCCACGGGACACTTACTACGAGCAGTACTTC.

In nucleotides, the CDR3 is TGTGCCAGCAGTGCTGGCGGGAGTGGATACAATGAGCAGTTCTTC. Translating gives CASSAGGSGYNEQFF. V gene TRBV25-1 combines with J gene TRBJ2-1; 7 nucleotides line up with TRBD2. The V segment lost 4 bases and the J segment 4 bases; nucleotides outside the gene matches: 7. Germline lookup yields CDR1 MGHDK and CDR2 SYGVNS. This CDR3 has 15 amino acids.

As DNA, the CDR3 is TGCGCCAGCAGTTCTACTAGCGGGAGCTCCTACGAGCAGTACTTC. Encoded protein: CASSSTSGSSYEQYF. The chain recombines TRBV5-1 with TRBJ2-7, with 11 bases fitting TRBD2. Germline V gene data show CDR1 as SGHRS and CDR2 as YFSETQ. After removal of 5 bases from V and 0 bases from J, the junction contained 4 bases not matched to a gene. This CDR3 is 15 amino acids long.

CDR3 coding DNA: TGTGCCAGCAGCTTAGCCGGCAGGGAATGGGGCTACACCTTC. It specifies CASSLAGREWGYTF. This chain links TRBV7-2 with TRBJ1-2; maybe TRBD1 (5 bases). This CDR3 spans 14 amino acids. The V end was cut by 0 bases, the J end by 8 bases, with 13 bases between. Germline values: CDR1 SGHTA, CDR2 FQGNSA.

This sequence joins TRBV7-3 and TRBJ2-3; tentatively, D is TRBD2 (6 bases). CDR3 length: 12 amino acids. V was shortened by 2 bases and J by 10 bases, with 10 bases between the two germline ends. Germline CDR1 is SGHTA and CDR2 is FQGTGA. CDR3: CASSLGGKAQYF. DNA for the CDR3: TGTGCCAGCAGCTTAGGGGGGAAGGCGCAGTATTTT.

The chain recombines TRBV7-3 with TRBJ2-5, with TRBD1 matching 8 bases. From germline, CDR1 is SGHTA and CDR2 FQGTGA. This CDR3 contains 13 residues. The J segment lost 7 bases and the V segment lost 5 bases, leaving 6 bases of the junction unmatched. CDR3 sequence reads: CASSGQGRGTQYF. CDR3 nucleotides: TGTGCCAGCAGCGGACAGGGCCGGGGGACCCAGTACTTC.

This chain uses TRBV13 with TRBJ1-1; no reliable D call. There are 14 residues in the CDR3. V was shortened by 5 bases and J by 5 bases, with 15 bases between the two germline ends. Germline CDR1 reads PRHDT; CDR2 reads FYEKMQ (reference sequence). The CDR3 here is CASSADPRGTEAFF. In DNA, the CDR3 is TGTGCCAGCAGCGCCGACCCCCGGGGAACTGAAGCTTTCTTT.